These 11 T cell receptor beta chains were sequenced from one sample in a study of CD8+ T cells in alopecia areata. Extracted RNA was reverse transcribed into cDNA, the sequencing template. Clones were sequenced by immunoSEQ multiplex PCR, and TCRdb holds only the in-frame ones, with some missing. The sample has around 110,000 clones; 84% are singletons. Described treatment: oral pan-JAK inhibitor, 5-10 mg twice daily. Sample: CD8+ T cells sorted from blood, taken at week 24, from a patient treated with tofacitinib. These receptors were collected from a human donor with alopecia areata.

This clone has more than one count but fewer than ten. The V and J genes are TRBV29-1 and TRBJ2-7, with 7 bases fitting TRBD1. The V and J ends lost 4 bases and 2 bases, in that order; junction bases with no gene match: 2. The CDR3 loop spans 12 amino acids. Germline values: CDR1 SQVTM, CDR2 ANQGSEA. The CDR3 DNA reads as TGCAGCGTTGGTGGGACAGCCTACGAGCAGTACTTC. This translates into CSVGGTAYEQYF.

This chain's CDR3 is CASSPIGGESTDTQYF. CDR3 coding DNA: TGTGCCAGCAGCCCAATAGGTGGGGAGTCCACAGATACGCAGTATTTT. This chain joins TRBV7-2 and TRBJ2-3; possible D gene TRBD2, 5 bases. The germline CDR1 and CDR2 sequences are SGHTA and FQGNSA. The ends were cut back, 5 bases at V and 2 bases at J, with 17 bases in the middle. The CDR3 loop spans 16 amino acids. The full variable domain, completed using reference TRBV7-2 and TRBJ2-3, is GAGVSQSPSNKVTEKGKDVELRCDPISGHTALYWYRQSLGQGLEFLIYFQGNSAPDKSGLPSDRFSAERTGGSVSTLTIQRTQQEDSAVYLCASSPIGGESTDTQYFGPGTRLTVL.

The chain employs TRBV15 and TRBJ2-7; 8 nucleotides match TRBD1. V shed 0 bases, J shed 4 bases, and the junction held 5 bases outside the gene matches. Germline CDR1 LNHNV, CDR2 YYDKDF (reference sequence). The CDR3 has 15 amino acids. The CDR3 bases are TGTGCCACCAGCAGAGAGCAGGGGGCAAAGTACGAGCAGTACTTC. It is translated as CATSREQGAKYEQYF.

This clone was seen only once. J is TRBJ2-5 and V is TRBV4-2; D is uncertain. V dropped 3 bases and J dropped 5 bases, with 16 bases sitting between them. Germline V gives CDR1 LGHNA, CDR2 YNFKEQ. CDR3 length: 15 amino acids. CDR3 residues: CASSQAGLGAETQYF. The DNA for the CDR3 is TGTGCCAGCAGCCAGGCCGGGTTAGGAGCGGAGACCCAGTACTTC.

This clone was detected once. The chain links TRBV27 to TRBJ2-7, with D perhaps TRBD1 (8 bases). The CDR3 runs 14 residues. The V end was cut by 5 bases, the J end by 5 bases, with 16 bases between. Germline V gives CDR1 MNHEY, CDR2 SMNVEV (reference sequence). CDR3 sequence: CASSPTGGGNEQYF. In DNA, the CDR3 is TGTGCCAGCAGTCCAACAGGGGGGGGAAACGAGCAGTACTTC.

The gene calls are TRBV11-2 and TRBJ2-7; 12 nucleotides line up with TRBD1. V lost 5 bases, J lost 6 bases, and 5 bases stayed unmatched. This CDR3 spans 14 amino acids. The germline CDR1 and CDR2 sequences are SGHAT and FQNNGV. This CDR3 reads CASSGGQGAAEQYF. Here the CDR3 DNA reads TGTGCCAGCAGCGGGGGACAGGGGGCGGCCGAGCAGTACTTC. Supplemented by reference TRBV11-2 and TRBJ2-7, the full variable domain reads EAGVAQSPRYKIIEKRQSVAFWCNPISGHATLYWYQQILGQGPKLLIQFQNNGVVDDSQLPKDRFSAERLKGVDSTLKIQPAKLEDSAVYLCASSGGQGAAEQYFGPGTRLTVT.

The rearrangement joins TRBV19 to TRBJ2-7, with D possibly being TRBD1 (6 bases). V was clipped by 9 bases and J by 3 bases, with 12 bases between them. Looked up from germline, CDR1 is LNHDA and CDR2 is SQIVND (reference sequence). This CDR3 has 12 amino acids. The CDR3 DNA sequence: TGTGCCAGCACGGACAGCTACTACGAGCAGTACTTC. As protein: CASTDSYYEQYF.

The chain has TRBV7-3 and TRBJ2-2; 7 bases are a match to TRBD1. V dropped 5 bases and J dropped 1; count of bases not matched to a gene: 4. Germline assignment: CDR1 SGHTA and CDR2 FQGTGA. The CDR3 length is 15 residues. Here the CDR3 DNA reads TGTGCCAGCAGCCCAGACAGGGAGAACACCGGGGAGCTGTTTTTT. Its translation: CASSPDRENTGELFF.

This sequence joins TRBV7-2 and TRBJ2-2; D is uncertain. Germline CDR1 reads SGHTA; CDR2 reads FQGNSA. Trimming removed 2 bases at V and 2 bases at J, with 15 bases between. CDR3 size: 17 residues. The CDR3 DNA is TGTGCCAGCAGCTTAAGATCCATGGAGATAAACACCGGGGAGCTGTTTTTT. Amino acids: CASSLRSMEINTGELFF.

This chain uses TRBV13 with TRBJ2-2, with a weak D call TRBD1 (6 bases). The V and J ends lost 4 bases and 5 bases respectively, with 14 bases between them. The length of the CDR3 is 15 residues. The germline V gene has CDR1 PRHDT and CDR2 FYEKMQ (reference sequence). In DNA form, the CDR3 reads TGTGCCAGCAGCTGGGGGCCTGCGGAGACCGGGGAGCTGTTTTTT. It yields the protein CASSWGPAETGELFF. The full variable domain, rest sourced from reference TRBV13 and TRBJ2-2, is AAGVIQSPRHLIKEKRETATLKCYPIPRHDTVYWYQQGPGQDPQFLISFYEKMQSDKGSIPDRFSAQQFSDYHSELNMSSLELGDSALYFCASSWGPAETGELFFGEGSRLTVL.

This chain connects TRBV25-1 to TRBJ2-5; D perhaps matches TRBD2 (5 bases). V dropped 0 bases and J dropped 3 bases, with 14 bases sitting between them. Germline CDR1 reads MGHDK; CDR2 reads SYGVNS. The CDR3 has 16 amino acids. The CDR3 loop is CASSEYGSAAKETQYF. The CDR3 DNA is TGTGCCAGCAGTGAATATGGTAGCGCCGCGAAAGAGACCCAGTACTTC. Using reference TRBV25-1 and TRBJ2-5 for the parts outside the CDR3, the full variable domain is EADIYQTPRYLVIGTGKKITLECSQTMGHDKMYWYQQDPGMELHLIHYSYGVNSTEKGDLSSESTVSRIRTEHFPLTLESARPSHTSQYLCASSEYGSAAKETQYFGPGTRLLVL.